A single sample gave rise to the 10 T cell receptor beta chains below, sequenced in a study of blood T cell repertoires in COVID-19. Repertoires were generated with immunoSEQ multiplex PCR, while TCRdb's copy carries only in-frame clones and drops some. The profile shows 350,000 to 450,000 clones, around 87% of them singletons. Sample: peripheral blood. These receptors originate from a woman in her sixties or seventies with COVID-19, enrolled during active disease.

CDR3 nucleotide sequence: TGTGCCAGCAGCTTAGGCCCCAGGGGATCCTACAATGAGCAGTTCTTC. It specifies CASSLGPRGSYNEQFF. The chain recombines TRBV7-3 with TRBJ2-1; D might be TRBD1 (6 bases). This CDR3 region has 16 residues. From germline, CDR1 is SGHTA and CDR2 FQGTGA. Trimming removed 2 bases from V and 1 base from J, with 12 bases in between.

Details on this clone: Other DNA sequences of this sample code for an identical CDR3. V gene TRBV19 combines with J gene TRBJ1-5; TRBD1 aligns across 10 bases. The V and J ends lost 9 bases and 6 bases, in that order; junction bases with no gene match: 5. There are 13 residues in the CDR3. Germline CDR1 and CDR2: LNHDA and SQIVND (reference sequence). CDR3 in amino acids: CASKDRGSQPQHF. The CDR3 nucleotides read TGTGCCAGCAAGGACAGGGGGAGTCAGCCCCAGCATTTT.

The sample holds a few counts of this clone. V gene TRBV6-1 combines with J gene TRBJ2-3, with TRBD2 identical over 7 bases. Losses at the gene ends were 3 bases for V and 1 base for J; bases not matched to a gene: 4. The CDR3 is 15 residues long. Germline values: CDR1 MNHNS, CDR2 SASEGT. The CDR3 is CASSDKAGGTDTQYF. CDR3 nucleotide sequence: TGTGCCAGCAGTGACAAGGCGGGGGGCACAGATACGCAGTATTTT.

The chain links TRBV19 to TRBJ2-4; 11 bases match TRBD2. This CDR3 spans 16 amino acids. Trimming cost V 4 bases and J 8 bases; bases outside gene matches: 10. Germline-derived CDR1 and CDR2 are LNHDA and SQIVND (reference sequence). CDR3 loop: CASSNPLAGGLHIQYF. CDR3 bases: TGTGCCAGTAGTAACCCGCTAGCGGGGGGTTTGCACATTCAGTACTTC.

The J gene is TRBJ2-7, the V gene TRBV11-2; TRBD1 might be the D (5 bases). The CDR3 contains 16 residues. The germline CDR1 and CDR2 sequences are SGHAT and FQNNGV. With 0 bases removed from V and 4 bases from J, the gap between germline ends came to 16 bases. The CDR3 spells CASSLDHRGLGYEQYF. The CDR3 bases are TGTGCCAGCAGCTTAGATCATAGGGGCCTCGGATACGAGCAGTACTTC.

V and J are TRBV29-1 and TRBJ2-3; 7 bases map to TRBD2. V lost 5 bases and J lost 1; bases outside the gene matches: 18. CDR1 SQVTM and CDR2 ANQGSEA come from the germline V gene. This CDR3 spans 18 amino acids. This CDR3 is CSVTTRTRFEYGTDTQYF. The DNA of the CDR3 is TGCAGCGTTACCACCCGGACTAGGTTTGAGTACGGCACAGATACGCAGTATTTT.

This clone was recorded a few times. The CDR3 here is CASSRQGAGAGGYTF. The CDR3 DNA reads TGTGCCAGCAGCCGACAGGGGGCCGGGGCTGGTGGCTACACCTTC. This rearrangement joins TRBV2 to TRBJ1-2, with TRBD1 identical over 10 bases. Germline V gives CDR1 SNHLY, CDR2 FYNNEI. This CDR3 has 15 amino acids. V lost 6 bases to trimming and J lost 7 bases; unmatched junction nucleotides: 11.

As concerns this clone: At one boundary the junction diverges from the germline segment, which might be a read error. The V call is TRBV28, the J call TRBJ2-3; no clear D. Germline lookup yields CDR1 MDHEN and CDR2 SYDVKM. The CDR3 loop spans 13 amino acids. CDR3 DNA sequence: TGTGCCAGCAGTCCCCGAGGCACATATACGCAGTATTTT. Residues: CASSPRGTYTQYF.

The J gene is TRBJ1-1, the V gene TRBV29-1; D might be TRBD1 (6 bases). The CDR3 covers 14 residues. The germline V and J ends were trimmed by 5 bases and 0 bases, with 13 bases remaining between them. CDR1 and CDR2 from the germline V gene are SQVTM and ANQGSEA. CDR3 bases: TGCAGCGTTTTGTCAGGGGCAGTGAACACTGAAGCTTTCTTT. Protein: CSVLSGAVNTEAFF.

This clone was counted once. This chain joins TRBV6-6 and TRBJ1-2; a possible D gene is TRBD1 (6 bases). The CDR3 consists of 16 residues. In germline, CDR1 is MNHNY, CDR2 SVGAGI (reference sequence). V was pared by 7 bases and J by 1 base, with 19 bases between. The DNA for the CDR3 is TGTGCCAGCACCCTTAGGACAGTCGAAGTTAACTATGGCTACACCTTC. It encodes CASTLRTVEVNYGYTF.